Shown below are 10 T cell receptor beta chains from a single sample sequenced in a study of T cells in Graves' hyperthyroidism and ophthalmopathy. TCR beta CDR3 region amplification was performed from RNA transcripts. The HTBI primer set was used in a first-round RT-PCR of the TCR CDR3. TCRdb used MiXCR to reprocess the multiplex PCR reads, holding one entry per CDR3 protein. This sample has 400,000 to 500,000 distinct CDR3 sequences, with approximately 15% found just once. The material sequenced was blood. The receptor set was obtained from a woman aged 18-29 years with Graves' hyperthyroidism.

In its sample, this clonotype was seen many times. This chain links TRBV9 with TRBJ1-6, with D perhaps TRBD1 (5 bases). V was shortened by 2 bases and J by 1 base, with 10 bases between the two germline ends. CDR3 length: 16 amino acids. Germline V CDR1 and CDR2: SGDLS, YYNGEE. CDR3 DNA: TGTGCCAGCAGCGTGGGGGTTGGGTCCTATAATTCACCCCTCCACTTT. Protein: CASSVGVGSYNSPLHF.

V gene TRBV7-3 combines with J gene TRBJ1-1, with TRBD1 identical over 10 bases. In germline, CDR1 is SGHTA, CDR2 FQGTGA. Trimming cost V 5 bases and J 5 bases; bases outside gene matches: 8. The CDR3 extends over 15 amino acids. CDR3 in DNA: TGTGCCAGCAGCCCGCGGGACAGGGGTGAAACTGAAGCTTTCTTT. Protein product: CASSPRDRGETEAFF.

The chain carries TRBV12-3 or TRBV12-4 and TRBJ1-1; 7 nucleotides match TRBD1. The junction had 3 bases not matched to a gene; V was cut back by 4 bases and J by 4 bases. This CDR3 is built from 13 residues. The DNA for the CDR3 is TGTGCCAGCAGTTGGGACAGACGCACTGAAGCTTTCTTT. It encodes CASSWDRRTEAFF.

Comments on this clonotype: A much more abundant neighbour one base away suggests this may be a read error. This rearrangement joins TRBV18 to TRBJ2-1; D tentatively reads TRBD1 or TRBD2 (5 bases each). Germline assignment: CDR1 KGHSH and CDR2 LQKENI. This CDR3 is built from 12 residues. CDR3 nucleotides: TGTGCCAGCCCACCATGGGGGAATGAGCAGTTCTTC. It codes for CASPPWGNEQFF.

This clonotype was seen only a few times. The rearrangement uses TRBV19 and TRBJ1-5; 7 bases are a match to TRBD1. The CDR3 is made up of 14 amino acids. Germline CDR1 LNHDA, CDR2 SQIVND (reference sequence). The ends lost 4 bases at V and 6 bases at J; junction bases unmatched: 6. CDR3 nucleotides: TGTGCCAGTAGTACTGGACAGGTCCCTCAGCCCCAGCATTTT. It is translated as CASSTGQVPQPQHF.

This clonotype showed up just a few times. The V and J genes are TRBV19 and TRBJ2-2, with 7 bases that match TRBD2. V shed 1 base, J shed 7 bases, and the junction held 6 bases outside the gene matches. This CDR3 has 15 residues. Germline CDR1 reads LNHDA; CDR2 reads SQIVND (reference sequence). The CDR3 coding sequence is TGTGCCAGTAGTATAGGTCCGGGGAGGGGCGGGGAGCTGTTTTTT. Its protein product is CASSIGPGRGGELFF. Based on the CDR3 plus reference TRBV19 and TRBJ2-2, the full variable domain is DGGITQSPKYLFRKEGQNVTLSCEQNLNHDAMYWYRQDPGQGLRLIYYSQIVNDFQKGDIAEGYSVSREKKESFPLTVTSAQKNPTAFYLCASSIGPGRGGELFFGEGSRLTVL.

This clonotype was detected ten times or more. In nucleotides, the CDR3 is TGCAGTGCTCCTAAACCAGGACTAGCGGGGTACAATGAGCAGTTCTTC. It translates to CSAPKPGLAGYNEQFF. This chain joins TRBV20-1 and TRBJ2-1, with 12 bases that match TRBD2. Germline CDR1 DFQATT, CDR2 SNEGSKA (reference sequence). Trimming removed 5 bases from V and 4 bases from J; junction bases left unmatched: 9. This CDR3 comprises 16 residues.

The chain employs TRBV7-9 and TRBJ2-1, with D tentatively TRBD2 (5 bases). The CDR3 covers 14 residues. Trimming took off 7 bases at V and 6 bases at J, with 16 bases between the two ends. The germline CDR1 and CDR2 sequences are SEHNR and FQNEAQ (reference sequence). CDR3 residues: CASTTFSGVNEQFF. The CDR3 nucleotides read TGTGCCAGCACCACATTTTCCGGGGTCAATGAGCAGTTCTTC.

At least ten counts were recorded for this clonotype. V usage is TRBV27 and J usage is TRBJ2-7; 7 bases are a match to TRBD2. Germline loops: CDR1 MNHEY, CDR2 SMNVEV (reference sequence). The V gene end was trimmed by 2 bases and the J gene end by 0 bases; junction bases not matched to a gene: 7. The CDR3 spans 16 residues. The CDR3 nucleotides are TGTGCCAGCAGTTTAAACAGCGGGGACCTCTCCTACGAGCAGTACTTC. This translates into CASSLNSGDLSYEQYF.

This clonotype was recorded a few times. A much larger clone is a single base away; this may be a read error. The chain links TRBV6-5 to TRBJ2-7; 11 bases agree with TRBD1. This CDR3 region has 16 residues. Trimming took 2 bases from V and 5 from J; bases not matched to a gene: 8. Per germline, CDR1 MNHEY and CDR2 SVGAGI. CDR3 nucleotides: TGTGCCAGCAGTTACAGGGAGGGACAGGGGGTCCACGAGCAGTACTTC. Its translation: CASSYREGQGVHEQYF.